This T cell receptor (beta chain) came from a study of technical replicates of blood from several donors. Germline V gene data show CDR1 as LGHNA and CDR2 as YNFKEQ. Trimming cost V 1 base and J 8 bases, with 6 bases left between them. This CDR3 contains 12 residues. The method was immunoSEQ multiplex PCR; TCRdb's version includes in-frame clones alone and lacks a portion of them. The sample includes almost 90,000 clones, over 90% of them seen just once. The V call is TRBV4-2, the J call TRBJ2-1; D gene ambiguous. The source is a human donor in good health. Source material: T cells isolated from PBMCs. The CDR3 reads CASSQGRDEQFF. The CDR3 bases are TGTGCCAGCAGCCAAGGACGGGATGAGCAGTTCTTC.